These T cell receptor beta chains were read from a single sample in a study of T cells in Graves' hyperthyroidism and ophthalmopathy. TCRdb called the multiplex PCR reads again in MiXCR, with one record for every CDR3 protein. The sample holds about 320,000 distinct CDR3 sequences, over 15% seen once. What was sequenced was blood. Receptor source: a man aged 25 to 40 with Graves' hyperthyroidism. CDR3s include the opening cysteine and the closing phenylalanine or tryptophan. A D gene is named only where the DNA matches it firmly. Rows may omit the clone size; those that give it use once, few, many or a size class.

TGCAGTGCTAGGCGATTTGGGGACAACACCTACGAGCAGTACTTC,CSARRFGDNTYEQYF,TRBV20-1,TRBJ2-7,.,.
TGTGCCAGCAGCAACGGACAGGAACAAGAGACCCAGTACTTC,CASSNGQEQETQYF,TRBV12-3/TRBV12-4,TRBJ2-5,TRBD1,few
TGTGCCAGCAGTTACCGCAGGGGTAATGAGCAGTTCTTC,CASSYRRGNEQFF,TRBV6-2/TRBV6-3,TRBJ2-1,.,many
TGTGCCAGCAGCCAAGAGCCGCAGGGGTACACAGATACGCAGTATTTT,CASSQEPQGYTDTQYF,TRBV14,TRBJ2-3,.,.
TGCAGTGCTGAGGGGCGGGCCTACGAGCAGTACTTC,CSAEGRAYEQYF,TRBV20-1,TRBJ2-7,.,few
TGCAGCGTTATCCAATTTGGGGGTAGGGAGACCCAGTACTTC,CSVIQFGGRETQYF,TRBV29-1,TRBJ2-5,.,many
TGTGCCACCGCACAGGGGGCGGAGGAGACCCAGTACTTC,CATAQGAEETQYF,TRBV24-1,TRBJ2-5,TRBD1,many
TGTGCCAGCAGCTTAGCGCTTGAGCGGCAAGAGACCCAGTACTTC,CASSLALERQETQYF,TRBV7-9,TRBJ2-5,.,many
TGCGCCAGCAGCCTATTCGTCGGGGTGTCCTACAATGAGCAGTTCTTC,CASSLFVGVSYNEQFF,TRBV4-1,TRBJ2-1,.,.
TGTGCCATCAGTGAGTCTTCGGGTTTCGGTCAGCCCCAGCATTTT,CAISESSGFGQPQHF,TRBV10-3,TRBJ1-5,.,few
TGCAGTGCCAGACAGGGGGCATGGGAGTACACTGAAGCTTTCTTT,CSARQGAWEYTEAFF,TRBV20-1,TRBJ1-1,TRBD1,many
TGCGCCAGCAGCCGGGGGAGGGGGGCCGGAGATACGCAGTATTTT,CASSRGRGAGDTQYF,TRBV5-1,TRBJ2-3,.,.
TGTGCCTGGAGTCCGGGAGGAATGGGCACTGAAGCTTTCTTT,CAWSPGGMGTEAFF,TRBV30,TRBJ1-1,.,many
TGCGCCAGCAGACATACCCTAGTGGGAGTTCGGGAGCAGTACTTC,CASRHTLVGVREQYF,TRBV4-1,TRBJ2-7,.,few
TGTGCCAGCAGTTGGCCGAGAGGCTTTTATGGCTACACCTTC,CASSWPRGFYGYTF,TRBV28,TRBJ1-2,.,.
TGTGCCAGCGCTGCTGGGGCCTACGAGCAGTACTTC,CASAAGAYEQYF,TRBV4-2,TRBJ2-7,.,few
TGTGCCAGCAGTTCCTGGCTAGCGGGAGGGCGGGAGACCCAGTACTTC,CASSSWLAGGRETQYF,TRBV28,TRBJ2-5,TRBD2,few
TGTGCCAGCTCACCGTCCGGGATGGGGCTAGCCAAAAACATTCAGTACTTC,CASSPSGMGLAKNIQYF,TRBV18,TRBJ2-4,.,few
TGCAGTGCTAGGTCCTTAGCGGATTCGGGAGAGACCCAGTACTTC,CSARSLADSGETQYF,TRBV20-1,TRBJ2-5,.,.
TGCGCCAGCAGCCGAAACGTACTTGGGTACGGGGACTATGGCTACACCTTC,CASSRNVLGYGDYGYTF,TRBV4-1,TRBJ1-2,.,few
TGTGCCAGCTCACCCCCCGCAGGAGCCTATGGCTACACCTTC,CASSPPAGAYGYTF,TRBV18,TRBJ1-2,.,many
TGTGCCAGCAGCCGGACAGCCTCCTACGAGCAGTACTTC,CASSRTASYEQYF,TRBV18,TRBJ2-7,.,many
TGTGCCAGCAGCGTAGAGGGAGGCGGGGCGGCGAACACCGGGGAGCTGTTTTTT,CASSVEGGGAANTGELFF,TRBV9,TRBJ2-2,.,.